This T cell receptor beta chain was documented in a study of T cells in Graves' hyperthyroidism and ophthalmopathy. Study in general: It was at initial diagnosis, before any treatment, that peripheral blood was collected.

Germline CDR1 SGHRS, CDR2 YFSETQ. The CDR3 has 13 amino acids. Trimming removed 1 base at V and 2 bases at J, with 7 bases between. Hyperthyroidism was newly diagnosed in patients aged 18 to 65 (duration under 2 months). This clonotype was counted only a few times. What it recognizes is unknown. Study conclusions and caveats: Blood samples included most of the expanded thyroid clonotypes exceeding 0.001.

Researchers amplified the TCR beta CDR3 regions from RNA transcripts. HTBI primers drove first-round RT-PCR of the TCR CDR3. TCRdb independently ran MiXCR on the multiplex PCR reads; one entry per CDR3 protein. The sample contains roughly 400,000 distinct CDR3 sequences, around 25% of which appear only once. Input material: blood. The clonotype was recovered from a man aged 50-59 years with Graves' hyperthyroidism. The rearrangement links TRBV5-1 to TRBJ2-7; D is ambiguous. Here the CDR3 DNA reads TGCGCCAGCAGCTTGACAGTCGCCTACGAGCAGTACTTC. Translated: CASSLTVAYEQYF.